Below, one T cell receptor beta chain is given with its context. The antigen is unknown. The table came from immunoSEQ multiplex PCR; TCRdb's copy has only in-frame clones and leaves some out. This table holds about 48,000 clones, approximately 91% found once. CDR3 length: 21 amino acids. The germline CDR1 and CDR2 sequences are GTSNPN and SVGIG (reference sequence). V lost 4 bases to trimming and J lost 3 bases; unmatched junction nucleotides: 27. The data were obtained in a study of OX40 agonist ivuxolimab in advanced cancers. Background on the study: At 0.01 to 10 mg/kg, ivuxolimab was administered intravenously to patients every 2 weeks. Prior checkpoint blockade (anti-PD-1, anti-PD-L1 or anti-CTLA-4) was permitted; approximately 44% had it. General study findings and limits: At 0.1 to 3.0 mg/kg, clonal expansion of CD4+ and CD8+ blood T cells had occurred by week 6.

The material was CD4+ or CD8+ T cells sorted from blood, obtained in a trial of the OX40 agonist ivuxolimab. This TCR derives from an adult with an advanced solid tumor such as melanoma, head and neck, liver or kidney cancer. The chain joins TRBV30 to TRBJ2-7; 10 bases are a match to TRBD2. The CDR3 reads CAWIAGGGAPELRVWRYEQYV. The CDR3 nucleotides are TGTGCCTGGATAGCGGGGGGCGGGGCTCCCGAGCTGAGGGTATGGCGCTACGAGCAGTACGTC.